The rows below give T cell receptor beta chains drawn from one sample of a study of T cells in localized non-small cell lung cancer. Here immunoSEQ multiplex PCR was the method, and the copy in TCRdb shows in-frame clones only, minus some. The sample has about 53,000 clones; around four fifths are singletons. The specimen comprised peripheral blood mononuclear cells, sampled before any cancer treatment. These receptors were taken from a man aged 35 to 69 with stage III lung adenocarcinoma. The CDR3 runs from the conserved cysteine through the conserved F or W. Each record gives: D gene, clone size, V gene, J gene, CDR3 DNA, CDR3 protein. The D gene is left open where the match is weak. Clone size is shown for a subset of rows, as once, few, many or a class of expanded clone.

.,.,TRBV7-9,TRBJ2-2,TGTGCCAGCAGCCCCCGGGACCGAAACGGGGAGCTGTTTTTT,CASSPRDRNGELFF
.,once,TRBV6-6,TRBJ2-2,TGTGCCAGCAGTTACTCTACCACCGGGGAGCTGTTTTTT,CASSYSTTGELFF
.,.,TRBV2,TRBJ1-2,TGTGCCAGCAGCAGGGACGGACCGCGAGGCTATGGCTACACCTTC,CASSRDGPRGYGYTF
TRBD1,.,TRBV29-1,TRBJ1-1,TGCAGCGTTGCAGACAGGGGATCTGAAGCTTTCTTT,CSVADRGSEAFF
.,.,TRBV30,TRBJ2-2,TGTGCCTGGAGTGTCTTCGGACCTAACCGGGAGCTGTTTTTT,CAWSVFGPNRELFF
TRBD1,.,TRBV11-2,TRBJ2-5,TGTGCCAGCAGCTTAAAGGGATCACAGGGGGTGGAGACCCAGTACTTC,CASSLKGSQGVETQYF
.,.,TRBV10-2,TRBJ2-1,TGCGCCACCAAGATTGGGGGTAACAATGAGCAGTTCTTC,CATKIGGNNEQFF
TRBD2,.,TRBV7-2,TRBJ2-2,TGTGCCAGCAGCCCCCGACTAGCGGGAGTGGAGGAGCTGTTTTTT,CASSPRLAGVEELFF
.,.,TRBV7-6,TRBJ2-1,TGTGCCAGCAGCGTCGGACAGTACAATGAGCAGTTCTTC,CASSVGQYNEQFF
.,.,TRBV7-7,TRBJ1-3,TGTGCCACCCATTTTCGGGTAGAAAACACCATATATTTT,CATHFRVENTIYF
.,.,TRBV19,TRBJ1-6,TGTGCCAGTAGTCCTGATGGGGGTTCACCCCTCCACTTT,CASSPDGGSPLHF
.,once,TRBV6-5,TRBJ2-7,TGTGCCAGCAGTTCGACCCAACTACAGGGCAACGAGCAGTACTTC,CASSSTQLQGNEQYF
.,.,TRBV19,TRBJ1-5,TGTGCCAGTAGTACCCCCTATGAGGGTCAGCCCCAGCATTTT,CASSTPYEGQPQHF
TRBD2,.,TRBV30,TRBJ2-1,TGTGCCTGGAGTTCGGGACTAGCGGCTAATGAGCAGTTCTTC,CAWSSGLAANEQFF
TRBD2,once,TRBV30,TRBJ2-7,TGTGCCCTAGAAGCGGGATACGAGCAGTACTTC,CALEAGYEQYF
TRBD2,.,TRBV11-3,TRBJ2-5,TGTGCCAGCAGCCTCGGGACCGCGGGGGAGGAGACCCAGTACTTC,CASSLGTAGEETQYF
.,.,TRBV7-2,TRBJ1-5,TGTGCCAGCAGCTTAGGAGGGGTGCATCAGCCCCAGCATTTT,CASSLGGVHQPQHF
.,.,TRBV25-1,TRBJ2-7,TGTGCCAGCGGAGAGCTAGGGGGGGCTGACTACGAGCAGTACTTC,CASGELGGADYEQYF
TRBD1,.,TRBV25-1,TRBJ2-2,TGTGCCAGCAGTCAACAGGGGGCCGGGGAGCTGTTTTTT,CASSQQGAGELFF
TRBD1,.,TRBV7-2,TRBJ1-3,TGTGCCAGCAGCTTAGGGACAGGGGGCGATTCTGGAAACACCATATATTTT,CASSLGTGGDSGNTIYF
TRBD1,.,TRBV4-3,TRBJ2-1,TGCGCCAGCAGCCAAGGGGGACAGCCGAACAATGAGCAGTTCTTC,CASSQGGQPNNEQFF
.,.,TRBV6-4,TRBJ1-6,TGTGCCAGCAGTGCTACAGGGAAAGGGGCACCCCTCCACTTT,CASSATGKGAPLHF
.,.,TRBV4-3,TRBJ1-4,TGCGCCAGCAGCCAAGAGCAGACTAGCGAAAAACTGTTTTTT,CASSQEQTSEKLFF
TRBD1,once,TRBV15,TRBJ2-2,TGTGCCACCAGCAGAGATCTACAGGGGGCGAACACCGGGGAGCTGTTTTTT,CATSRDLQGANTGELFF
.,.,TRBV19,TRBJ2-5,TGTGCCAGTAGCCCCGGGATCTTGGGGACCCAGTACTTC,CASSPGILGTQYF
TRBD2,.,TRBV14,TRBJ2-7,TGTGCCAGCAGCCGACTAGCGGGCTCCTACGAGCAGTACTTC,CASSRLAGSYEQYF
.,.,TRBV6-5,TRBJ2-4,TGTGCCAGCAGTTACGGGAGAGCCAAAAACATTCAGTACTTC,CASSYGRAKNIQYF
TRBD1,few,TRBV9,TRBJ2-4,TGTGCCAGCAGCCCTTCAGGGGGCACCAAAAACATTCAGTACTTC,CASSPSGGTKNIQYF
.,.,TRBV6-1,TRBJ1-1,TGTGCCAGCAGTGAAGCGCATTATATCGGCAGGGTGGGAGGGATCGAAGCTTTCTTT,CASSEAHYIGRVGGIEAFF